Given below is one T cell receptor beta chain in context. The data stem from a study of T cells after somatic rescue of genetic block. Produced via immunoSEQ multiplex PCR; TCRdb's table is partial and in-frame only. The repertoire includes about 12,000 clones, 65% to 75% of them detected once, and 15% to 20% sits in the top ten. The receptor was derived from a boy aged 5-17 years. Input material: peripheral blood mononuclear cells (PBMCs).

CDR3 protein: CASSRTGSEAFF. The DNA of the CDR3 is TGTGCCAGCAGCCGTACAGGGTCTGAAGCTTTCTTT. The chain combines TRBV27 with TRBJ1-1; perhaps TRBD1 as D (6 bases). CDR1 is MNHEY and CDR2 is SMNVEV in the germline V gene (reference sequence). V dropped 6 bases and J dropped 6 bases, with 11 bases sitting between them. The CDR3 is 12 residues long.